This T cell receptor beta chain was obtained from a study of blood T cells in healthy people across ages (dated by TCRdb to between 2014 and 2017). A note on the overall study: In model experiments, roughly one uniquely barcoded TCR beta cDNA molecule per two T cells was captured by template switching. To avoid experimental bias, donors of different ages were spread randomly across the sequencing lanes. The donors were split into four age groups: young (average around 15 years), middle-aged (about 40), aged (roughly 65) and long-lived (approximately 80). Using deep sequencing normalized with unique cDNA molecular identifiers, the study measured how TCR beta repertoire diversity changes with age. For two donors (one aged 18 to 29 and one aged 80 or older), the study analyzed two additional independent replicas of 1 million unique cDNA reads from the same blood draw.

The library came from 5' RACE. A second about 7 to 11 cycle PCR used a sample-barcoded 5' primer and a J-beta primer mix. A template-switch 5' adaptor carrying 12 random nucleotides introduced a unique molecular identifier onto each TCR beta cDNA molecule. Each sample yielded at least 3 million CDR3-containing paired-end reads. First-strand cDNA synthesis was performed from all RNA using the Mint cDNA synthesis kit, with priming by a TRBC-specific oligonucleotide. After uracil-DNA glycosylase treatment, a first 18-cycle PCR used universal primers M1SS and BC2_uni_R on all cDNA. In the original analysis: Normalization of each sample was performed by random selection of 1 million high-quality reads, each carrying a distinct molecular identifier. Reads with shared molecular identifiers were discarded instead of being binned into consensus sequences. CDR3 identification, clonotype clustering and error correction used MiTCR with a Q25 quality threshold and the strictest error-elimination algorithm. A nonparametric unseen species model using Euler transformation provided a lower-bound estimate of total TCR beta diversity. The public reads were run again by TCRdb, first through fastp at Q25 and then through MiXCR, and only productive beta chains were kept. Here each entry gathers all rows of one CDR3 protein and keeps the most common genes and DNA. None of the V and J calls come from the authors' own analysis; TCRdb made them. This sample gives some 1.8 million distinct CDR3 sequences in total; roughly two fifths of them show up just once. More than 20% of the sample lies in the top ten.

The donors were 40 or so Caucasian individuals from Russia, aged roughly 6 to 100 years, who were systemically healthy. About 9.6 milliliters of peripheral blood were collected from each donor into EDTA-treated Vacutainer tubes. PBMCs were isolated by Ficoll-Paque density-gradient centrifugation, with at least 6 million obtained per sample. Total RNA, at least 6 micrograms per sample, was extracted from PBMCs with Trizol reagent. For every donor, an aliquot of PBMCs went through flow cytometry to measure the percentages of naive CD45RAhigh/CD27high T cells. From V the trimming removes 4 bases and from J it removes 0 bases, while the gene matches leave 6 bases of the junction unaccounted for. The germline V gene gives CDR1 as LGHNA and CDR2 as YNFKEQ. Its CDR3 holds 16 amino acids, cysteine through phenylalanine. The DNA shown is the 48-base CDR3, in frame from base 1. Regarding this clonotype: This receptor's antigen is unknown. No base quality information exists; no much larger clone differs at one position.

Results the study describes overall, beyond this receptor: Observed TCR beta diversity per million T cells fell roughly linearly with age, and a significant reduction was already apparent by age around 39. Estimates of total diversity from one million sequenced T cells were regarded as lower bounds and underestimates. Because donor CMV infection status was unknown, age-related changes in expanded clonotypes were potentially confounded. Bulk unsorted PBMC profiling prevented conclusive comparison of naive and antigen-experienced compartments. A strong correlation was found between observed TCR beta diversity and the percentage of naive T cells measured by flow cytometry. The long-lived group showed more naive CD4+ T cells, fewer expanded clones and increased TCR diversity than the aged group, suggesting age selection.

Sequencing input: blood. The sequence joins TRBV4-2 to TRBJ2-7; 10 central bases correspond to TRBD2. The sequence was obtained from a human donor in good health. The DNA sequence follows: TGTGCCAGCAGCCTCCATAGCGGGGGGAGCTCCTACGAGCAGTACTTC. Translated, it reads CASSLHSGGSSYEQYF.